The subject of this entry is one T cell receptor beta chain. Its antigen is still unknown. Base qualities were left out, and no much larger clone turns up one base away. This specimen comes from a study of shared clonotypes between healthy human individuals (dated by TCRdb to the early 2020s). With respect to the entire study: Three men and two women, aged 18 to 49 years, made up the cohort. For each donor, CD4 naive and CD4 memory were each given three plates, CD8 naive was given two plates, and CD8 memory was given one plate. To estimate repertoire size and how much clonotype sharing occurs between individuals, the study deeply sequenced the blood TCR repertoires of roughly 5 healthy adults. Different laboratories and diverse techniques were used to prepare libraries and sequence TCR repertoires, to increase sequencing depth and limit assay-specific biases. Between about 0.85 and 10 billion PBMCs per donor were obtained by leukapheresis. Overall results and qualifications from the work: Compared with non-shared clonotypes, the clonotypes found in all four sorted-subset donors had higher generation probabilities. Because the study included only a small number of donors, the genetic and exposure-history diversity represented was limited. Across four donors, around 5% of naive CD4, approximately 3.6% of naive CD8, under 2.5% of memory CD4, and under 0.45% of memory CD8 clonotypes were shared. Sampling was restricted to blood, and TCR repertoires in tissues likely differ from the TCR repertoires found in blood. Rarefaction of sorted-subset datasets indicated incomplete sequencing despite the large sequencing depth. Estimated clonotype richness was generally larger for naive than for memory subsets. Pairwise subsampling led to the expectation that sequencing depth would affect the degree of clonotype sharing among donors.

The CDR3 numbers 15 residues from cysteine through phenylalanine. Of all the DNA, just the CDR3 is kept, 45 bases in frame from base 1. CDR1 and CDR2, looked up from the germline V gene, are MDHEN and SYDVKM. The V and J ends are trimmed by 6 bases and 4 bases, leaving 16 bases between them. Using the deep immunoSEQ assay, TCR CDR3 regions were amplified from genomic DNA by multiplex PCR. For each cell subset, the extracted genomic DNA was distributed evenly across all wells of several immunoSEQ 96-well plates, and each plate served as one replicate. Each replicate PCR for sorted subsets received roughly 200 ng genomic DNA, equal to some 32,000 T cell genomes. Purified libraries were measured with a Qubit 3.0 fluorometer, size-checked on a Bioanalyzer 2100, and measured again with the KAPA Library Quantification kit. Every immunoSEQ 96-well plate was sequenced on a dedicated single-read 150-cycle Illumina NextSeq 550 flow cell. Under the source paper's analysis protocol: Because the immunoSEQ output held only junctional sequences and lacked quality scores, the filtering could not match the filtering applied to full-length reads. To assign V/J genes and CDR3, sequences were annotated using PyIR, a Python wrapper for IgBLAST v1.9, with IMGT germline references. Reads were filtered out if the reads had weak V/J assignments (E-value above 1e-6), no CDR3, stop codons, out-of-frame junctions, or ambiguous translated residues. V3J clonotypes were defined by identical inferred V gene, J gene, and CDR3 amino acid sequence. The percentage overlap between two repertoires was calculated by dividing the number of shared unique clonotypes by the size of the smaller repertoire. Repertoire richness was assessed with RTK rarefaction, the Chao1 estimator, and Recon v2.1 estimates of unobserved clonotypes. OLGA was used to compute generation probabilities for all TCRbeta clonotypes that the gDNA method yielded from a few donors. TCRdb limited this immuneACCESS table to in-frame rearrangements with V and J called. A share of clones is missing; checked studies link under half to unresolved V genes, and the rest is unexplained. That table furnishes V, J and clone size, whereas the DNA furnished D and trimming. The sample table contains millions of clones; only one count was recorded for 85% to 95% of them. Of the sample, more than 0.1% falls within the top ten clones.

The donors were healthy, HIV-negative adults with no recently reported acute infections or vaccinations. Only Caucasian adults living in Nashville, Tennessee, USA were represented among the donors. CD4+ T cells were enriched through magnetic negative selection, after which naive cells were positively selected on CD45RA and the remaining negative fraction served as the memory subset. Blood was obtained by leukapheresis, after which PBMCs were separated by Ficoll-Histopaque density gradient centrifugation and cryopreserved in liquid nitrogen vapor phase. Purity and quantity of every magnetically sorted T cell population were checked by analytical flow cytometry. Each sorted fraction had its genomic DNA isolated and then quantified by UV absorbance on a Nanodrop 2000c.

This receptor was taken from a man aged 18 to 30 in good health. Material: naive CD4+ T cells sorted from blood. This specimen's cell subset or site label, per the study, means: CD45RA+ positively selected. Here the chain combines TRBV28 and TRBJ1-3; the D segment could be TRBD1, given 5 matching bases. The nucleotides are TGTGCCAGCAGCCGTGGGTCAGGGTGGGGAAACACCATATATTTT. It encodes CASSRGSGWGNTIYF. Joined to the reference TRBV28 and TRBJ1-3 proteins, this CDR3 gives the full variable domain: DVKVTQSSRYLVKRTGEKVFLECVQDMDHENMFWYRQDPGLGLRLIYFSYDVKMKEKGDIPEGYSVSREKKERFSLILESASTNQTSMYLCASSRGSGWGNTIYFGEGSWLTVV.